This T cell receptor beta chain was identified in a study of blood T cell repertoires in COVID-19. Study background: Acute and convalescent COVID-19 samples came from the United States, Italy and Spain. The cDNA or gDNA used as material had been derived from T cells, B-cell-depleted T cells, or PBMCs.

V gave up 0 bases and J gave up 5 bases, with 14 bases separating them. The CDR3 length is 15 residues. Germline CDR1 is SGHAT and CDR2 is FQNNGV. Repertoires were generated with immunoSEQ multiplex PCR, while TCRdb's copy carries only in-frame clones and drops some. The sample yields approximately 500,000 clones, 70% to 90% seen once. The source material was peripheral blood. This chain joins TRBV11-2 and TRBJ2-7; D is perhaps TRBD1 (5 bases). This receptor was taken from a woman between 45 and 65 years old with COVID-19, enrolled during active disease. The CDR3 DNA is TGTGCCAGCAGCTTAGAACCAGGGCAGGGCCACGAGCAGTACTTC. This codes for CASSLEPGQGHEQYF.